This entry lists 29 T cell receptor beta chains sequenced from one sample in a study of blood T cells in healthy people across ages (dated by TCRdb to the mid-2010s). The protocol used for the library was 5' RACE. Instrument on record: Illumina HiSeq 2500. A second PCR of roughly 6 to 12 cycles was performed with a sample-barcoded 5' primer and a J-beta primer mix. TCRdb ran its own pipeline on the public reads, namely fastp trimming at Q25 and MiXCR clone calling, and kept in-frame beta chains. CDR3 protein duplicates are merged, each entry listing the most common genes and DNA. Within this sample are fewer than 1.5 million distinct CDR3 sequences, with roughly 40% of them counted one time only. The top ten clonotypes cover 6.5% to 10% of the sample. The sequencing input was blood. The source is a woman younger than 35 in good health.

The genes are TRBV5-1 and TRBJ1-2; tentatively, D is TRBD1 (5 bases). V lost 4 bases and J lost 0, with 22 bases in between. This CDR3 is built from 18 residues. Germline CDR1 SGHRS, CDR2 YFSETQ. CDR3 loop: CASSTHEIEGNTNYGYTF. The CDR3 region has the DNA TGCGCCAGCAGCACACACGAGATAGAGGGGAACACTAACTATGGCTACACCTTC.

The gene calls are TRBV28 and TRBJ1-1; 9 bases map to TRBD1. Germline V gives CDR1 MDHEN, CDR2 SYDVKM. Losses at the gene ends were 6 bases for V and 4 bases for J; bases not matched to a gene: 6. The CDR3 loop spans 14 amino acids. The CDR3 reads CASRLTGGGTEAFF. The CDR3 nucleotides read TGTGCCAGCAGGCTAACAGGGGGCGGCACTGAAGCTTTCTTT. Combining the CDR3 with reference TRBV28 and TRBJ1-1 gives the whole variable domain DVKVTQSSRYLVKRTGEKVFLECVQDMDHENMFWYRQDPGLGLRLIYFSYDVKMKEKGDIPEGYSVSREKKERFSLILESASTNQTSMYLCASRLTGGGTEAFFGQGTRLTVV.

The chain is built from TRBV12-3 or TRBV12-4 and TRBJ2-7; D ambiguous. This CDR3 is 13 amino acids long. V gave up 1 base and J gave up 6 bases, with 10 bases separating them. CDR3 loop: CASSLVGALEQYF. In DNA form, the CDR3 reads TGTGCCAGCAGTTTAGTCGGTGCCCTCGAGCAGTACTTC.

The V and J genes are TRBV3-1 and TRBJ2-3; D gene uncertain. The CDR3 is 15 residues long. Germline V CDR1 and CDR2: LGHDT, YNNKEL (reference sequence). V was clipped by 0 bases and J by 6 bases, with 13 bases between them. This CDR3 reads CASSQDRQQADTQYF. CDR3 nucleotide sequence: TGTGCCAGCAGCCAAGATCGCCAGCAGGCGGATACGCAGTATTTT.

DNA of the CDR3: TGTGCCAGCAGTGCCCGGACAGGGGAATTTGGCTATGGCTACACCTTC. It codes for CASSARTGEFGYGYTF. The rearrangement uses TRBV6-1 and TRBJ1-2, with TRBD1 matching 9 bases. V trimming: 4 bases; J trimming: 4 bases; junction bases outside the gene matches: 10. This CDR3 region has 16 residues. CDR1 MNHNS and CDR2 SASEGT come from the germline V gene.

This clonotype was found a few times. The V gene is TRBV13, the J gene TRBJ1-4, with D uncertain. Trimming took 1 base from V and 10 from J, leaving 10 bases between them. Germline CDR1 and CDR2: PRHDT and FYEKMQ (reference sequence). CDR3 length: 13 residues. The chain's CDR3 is CASSLELSGKLFF. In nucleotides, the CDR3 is TGTGCCAGCAGCTTAGAATTGAGTGGAAAACTGTTTTTT.

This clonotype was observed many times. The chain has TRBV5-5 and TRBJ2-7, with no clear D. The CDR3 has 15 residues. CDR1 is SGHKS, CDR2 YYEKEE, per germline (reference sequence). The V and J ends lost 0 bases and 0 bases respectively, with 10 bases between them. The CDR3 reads CASSLGGPSSYEQYF. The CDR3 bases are TGTGCCAGCAGCTTGGGGGGTCCTAGCTCCTACGAGCAGTACTTC. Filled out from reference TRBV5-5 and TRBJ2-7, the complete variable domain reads DAGVTQSPTHLIKTRGQQVTLRCSPISGHKSVSWYQQVLGQGPQFIFQYYEKEERGRGNFPDRFSARQFPNYSSELNVNALLLGDSALYLCASSLGGPSSYEQYFGPGTRLTVT.

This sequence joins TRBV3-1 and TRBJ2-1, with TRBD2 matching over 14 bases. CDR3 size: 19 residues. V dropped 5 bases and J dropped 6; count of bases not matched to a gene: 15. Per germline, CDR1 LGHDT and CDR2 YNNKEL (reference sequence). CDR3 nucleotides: TGTGCCAGCAGCTCCGGGACTAGCGGGGGTGCTAATCCTCCCAATGAGCAGTTCTTC. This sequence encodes CASSSGTSGGANPPNEQFF.

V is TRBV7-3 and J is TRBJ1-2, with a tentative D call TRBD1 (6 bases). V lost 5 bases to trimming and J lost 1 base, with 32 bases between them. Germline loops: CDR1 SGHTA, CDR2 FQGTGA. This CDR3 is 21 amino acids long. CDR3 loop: CASSHVSLTSSRQADNYGYTF. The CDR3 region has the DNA TGTGCCAGCAGCCATGTATCCCTCACGTCCTCACGACAGGCGGATAACTATGGCTACACCTTC.

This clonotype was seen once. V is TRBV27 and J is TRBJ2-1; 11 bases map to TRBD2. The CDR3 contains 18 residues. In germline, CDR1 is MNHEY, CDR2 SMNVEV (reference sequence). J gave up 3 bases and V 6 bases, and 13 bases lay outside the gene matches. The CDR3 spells CASRLRLAGGLNYNEQFF. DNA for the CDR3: TGTGCCAGCAGGCTGAGGCTAGCGGGGGGCCTAAACTACAATGAGCAGTTCTTC.

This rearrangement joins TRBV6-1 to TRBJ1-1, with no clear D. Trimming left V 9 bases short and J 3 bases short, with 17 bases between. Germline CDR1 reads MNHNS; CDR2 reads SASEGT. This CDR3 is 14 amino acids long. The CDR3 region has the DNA TGTGCCAGTAGCGCCGGGTCAGGTCACACTGAAGCTTTCTTT. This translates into CASSAGSGHTEAFF.

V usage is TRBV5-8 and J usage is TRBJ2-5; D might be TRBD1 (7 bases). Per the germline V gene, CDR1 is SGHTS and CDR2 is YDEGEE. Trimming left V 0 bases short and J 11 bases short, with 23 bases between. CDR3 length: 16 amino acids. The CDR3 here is CASSLDGTEDYYEQYF. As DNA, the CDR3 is TGTGCCAGCAGCTTGGACGGGACAGAGGACTACTATGAGCAGTACTTC.

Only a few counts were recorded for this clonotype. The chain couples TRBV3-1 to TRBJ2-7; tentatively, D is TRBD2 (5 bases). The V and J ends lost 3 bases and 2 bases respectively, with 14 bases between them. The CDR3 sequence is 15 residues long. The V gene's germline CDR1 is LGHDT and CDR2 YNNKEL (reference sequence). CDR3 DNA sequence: TGTGCCAGCAGCCAGATGAGGGCGGGCCCCTACGAGCAGTACTTC. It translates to CASSQMRAGPYEQYF.

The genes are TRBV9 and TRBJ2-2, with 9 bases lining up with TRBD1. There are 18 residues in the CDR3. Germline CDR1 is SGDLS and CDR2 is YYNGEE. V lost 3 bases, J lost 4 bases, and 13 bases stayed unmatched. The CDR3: CASSASGTGTSSTGELFF. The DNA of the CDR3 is TGTGCCAGCAGCGCCTCCGGGACAGGGACTTCGAGCACCGGGGAGCTGTTTTTT.

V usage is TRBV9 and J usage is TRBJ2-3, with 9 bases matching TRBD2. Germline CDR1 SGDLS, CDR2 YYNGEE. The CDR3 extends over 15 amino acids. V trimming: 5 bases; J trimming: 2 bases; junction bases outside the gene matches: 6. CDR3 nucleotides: TGTGCCAGCAGTGTTAGCGGGGGCTCCACAGATACGCAGTATTTT. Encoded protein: CASSVSGGSTDTQYF.

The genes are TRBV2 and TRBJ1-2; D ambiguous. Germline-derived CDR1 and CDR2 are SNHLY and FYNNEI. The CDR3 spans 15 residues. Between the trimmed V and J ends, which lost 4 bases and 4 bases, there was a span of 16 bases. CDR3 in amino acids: CASSVGVTSSYGYTF. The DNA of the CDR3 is TGTGCCAGCAGTGTTGGGGTAACCTCTTCCTATGGCTACACCTTC.

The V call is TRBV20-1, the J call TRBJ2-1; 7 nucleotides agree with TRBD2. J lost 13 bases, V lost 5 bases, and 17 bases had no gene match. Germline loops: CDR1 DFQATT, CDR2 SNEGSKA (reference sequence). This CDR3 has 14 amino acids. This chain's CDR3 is CSAWDYHGSETQFF. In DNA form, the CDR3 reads TGCAGTGCTTGGGACTACCACGGGTCGGAGACCCAGTTCTTC.

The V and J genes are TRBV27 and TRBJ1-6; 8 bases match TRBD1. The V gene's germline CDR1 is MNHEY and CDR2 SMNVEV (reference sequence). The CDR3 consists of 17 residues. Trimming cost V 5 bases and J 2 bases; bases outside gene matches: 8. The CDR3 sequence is CASSPQGGEAYNSPLHF. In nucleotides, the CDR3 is TGTGCCAGCAGTCCACAGGGGGGAGAAGCCTATAATTCACCCCTCCACTTT.

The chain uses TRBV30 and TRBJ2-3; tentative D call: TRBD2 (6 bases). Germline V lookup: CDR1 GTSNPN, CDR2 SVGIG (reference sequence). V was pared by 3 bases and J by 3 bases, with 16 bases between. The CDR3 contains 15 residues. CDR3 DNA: TGTGCCTGGAGGGGCCCTGCCGCGGGGACAGATACGCAGTATTTT. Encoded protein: CAWRGPAAGTDTQYF. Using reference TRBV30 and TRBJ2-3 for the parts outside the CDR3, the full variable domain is SQTIHQWPATLVQPVGSPLSLECTVEGTSNPNLYWYRQAAGRGLQLLFYSVGIGQISSEVPQNLSASRPQDRQFILSSKKLLLSDSGFYLCAWRGPAAGTDTQYFGPGTRLTVL.

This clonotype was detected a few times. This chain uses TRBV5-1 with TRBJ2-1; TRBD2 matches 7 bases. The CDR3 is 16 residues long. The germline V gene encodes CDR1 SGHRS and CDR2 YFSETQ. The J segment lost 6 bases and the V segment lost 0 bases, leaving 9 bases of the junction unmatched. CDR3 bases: TGCGCCAGCAGCTTGGTCGGGGAGGGATGGGTCAATGAGCAGTTCTTC. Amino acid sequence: CASSLVGEGWVNEQFF.

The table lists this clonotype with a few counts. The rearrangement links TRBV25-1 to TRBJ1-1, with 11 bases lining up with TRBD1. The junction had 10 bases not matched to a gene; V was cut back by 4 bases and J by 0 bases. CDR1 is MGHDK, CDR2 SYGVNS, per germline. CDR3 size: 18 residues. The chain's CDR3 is CASSGYGTGGTMNTEAFF. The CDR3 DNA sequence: TGTGCCAGCAGTGGTTACGGGACAGGGGGTACGATGAACACTGAAGCTTTCTTT.

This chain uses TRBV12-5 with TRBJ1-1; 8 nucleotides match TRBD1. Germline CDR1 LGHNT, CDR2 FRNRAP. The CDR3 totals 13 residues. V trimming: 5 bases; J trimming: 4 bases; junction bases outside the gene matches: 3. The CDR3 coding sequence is TGTGCTAGTGGTCTGACAGGGGCCACTGAAGCTTTCTTT. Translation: CASGLTGATEAFF.

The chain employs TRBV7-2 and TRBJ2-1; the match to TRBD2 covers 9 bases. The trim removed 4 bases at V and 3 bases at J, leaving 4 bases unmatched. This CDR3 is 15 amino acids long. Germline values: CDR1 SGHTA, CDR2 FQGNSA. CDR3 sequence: CASSSRTSVYNEQFF. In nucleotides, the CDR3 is TGTGCCAGCAGCTCAAGGACTAGCGTCTACAATGAGCAGTTCTTC.

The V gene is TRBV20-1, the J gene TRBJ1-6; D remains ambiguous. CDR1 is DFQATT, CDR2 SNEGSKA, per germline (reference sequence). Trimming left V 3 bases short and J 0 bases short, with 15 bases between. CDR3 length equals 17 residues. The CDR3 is CSASNFGSSSYNSPLHF. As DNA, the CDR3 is TGCAGTGCTAGCAACTTCGGAAGCAGCTCCTATAATTCACCCCTCCACTTT.

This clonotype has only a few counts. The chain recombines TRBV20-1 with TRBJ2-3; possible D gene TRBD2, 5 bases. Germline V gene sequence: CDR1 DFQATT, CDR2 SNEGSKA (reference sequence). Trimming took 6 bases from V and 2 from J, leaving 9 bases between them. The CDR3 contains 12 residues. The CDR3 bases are TGCAGTGCCCCACGGGACACAGATACGCAGTATTTT. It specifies CSAPRDTDTQYF.

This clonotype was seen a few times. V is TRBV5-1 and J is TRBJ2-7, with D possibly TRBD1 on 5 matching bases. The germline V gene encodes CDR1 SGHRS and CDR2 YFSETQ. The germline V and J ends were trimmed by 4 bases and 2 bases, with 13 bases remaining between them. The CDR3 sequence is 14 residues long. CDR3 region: CASSPGKGTYEQYF. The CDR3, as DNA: TGCGCCAGCAGCCCAGGGAAAGGGACCTACGAGCAGTACTTC.

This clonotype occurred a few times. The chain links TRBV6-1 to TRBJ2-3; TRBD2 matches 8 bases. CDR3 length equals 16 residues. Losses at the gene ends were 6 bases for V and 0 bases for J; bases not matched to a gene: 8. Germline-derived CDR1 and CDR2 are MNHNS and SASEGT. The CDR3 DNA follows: TGTGCCAGCAGCGAACTAGCGGCTACAAGCACAGATACGCAGTATTTT. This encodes CASSELAATSTDTQYF.

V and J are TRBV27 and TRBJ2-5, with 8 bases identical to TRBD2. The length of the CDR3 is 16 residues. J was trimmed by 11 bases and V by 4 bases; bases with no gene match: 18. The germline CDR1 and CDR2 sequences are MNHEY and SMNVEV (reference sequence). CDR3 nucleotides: TGTGCCAGCAGTTGGGCTCGGGGGGGAGCAGGCACTGAGCAGTACTTC. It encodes CASSWARGGAGTEQYF.

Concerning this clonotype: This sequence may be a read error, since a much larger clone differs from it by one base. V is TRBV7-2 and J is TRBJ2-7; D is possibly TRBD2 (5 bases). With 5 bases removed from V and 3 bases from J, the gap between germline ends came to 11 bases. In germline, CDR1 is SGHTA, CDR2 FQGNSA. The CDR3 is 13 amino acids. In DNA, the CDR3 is TGTGCCAGCAGCGTAGGACGGGACTACGAGCAGTACTTC. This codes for CASSVGRDYEQYF.